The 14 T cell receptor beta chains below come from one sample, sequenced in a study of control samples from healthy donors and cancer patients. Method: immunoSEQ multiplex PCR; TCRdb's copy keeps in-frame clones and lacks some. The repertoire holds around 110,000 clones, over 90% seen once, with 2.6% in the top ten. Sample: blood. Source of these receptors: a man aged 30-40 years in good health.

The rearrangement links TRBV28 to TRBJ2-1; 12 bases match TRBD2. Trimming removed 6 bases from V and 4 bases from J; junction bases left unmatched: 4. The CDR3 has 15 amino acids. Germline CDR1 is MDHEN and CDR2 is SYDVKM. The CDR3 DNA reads TGTGCCAGCAGGGCTAGCGGGGGGGCTTACAATGAGCAGTTCTTC. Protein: CASRASGGAYNEQFF.

The CDR3: CATSEADNYNEQFF. Written as DNA, the CDR3 is TGTGCCACCAGTGAGGCAGATAATTACAATGAGCAGTTCTTC. The chain links TRBV24-1 to TRBJ2-1; D uncertain. Per germline, CDR1 KGHDR and CDR2 SFDVKD. Trimming left V 4 bases short and J 4 bases short, with 10 bases between. This CDR3 has 14 amino acids.

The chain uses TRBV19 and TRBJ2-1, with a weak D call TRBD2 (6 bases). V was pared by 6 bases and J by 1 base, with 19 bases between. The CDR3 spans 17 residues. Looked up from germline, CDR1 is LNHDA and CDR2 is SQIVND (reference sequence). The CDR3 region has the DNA TGTGCCAGTAGCGAACGCCAGCCGGGGGTATCCTACAATGAGCAGTTCTTC. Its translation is CASSERQPGVSYNEQFF. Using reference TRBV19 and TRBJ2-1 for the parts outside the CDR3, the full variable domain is DGGITQSPKYLFRKEGQNVTLSCEQNLNHDAMYWYRQDPGQGLRLIYYSQIVNDFQKGDIAEGYSVSREKKESFPLTVTSAQKNPTAFYLCASSERQPGVSYNEQFFGPGTRLTVL.

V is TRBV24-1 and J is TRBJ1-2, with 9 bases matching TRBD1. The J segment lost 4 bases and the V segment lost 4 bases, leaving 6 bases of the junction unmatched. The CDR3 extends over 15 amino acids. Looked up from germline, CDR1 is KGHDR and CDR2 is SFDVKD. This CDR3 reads CATSDHGQGLYGYTF. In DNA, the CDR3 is TGTGCCACCAGTGACCACGGACAGGGGCTCTATGGCTACACCTTC.

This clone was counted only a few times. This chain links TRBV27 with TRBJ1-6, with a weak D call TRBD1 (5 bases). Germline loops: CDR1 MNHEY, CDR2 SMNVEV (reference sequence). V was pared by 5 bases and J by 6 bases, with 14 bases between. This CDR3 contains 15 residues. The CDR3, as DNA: TGTGCCAGCAGTCCAGGAGGGGCTTTTAATTCACCCCTCCACTTT. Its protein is CASSPGGAFNSPLHF.

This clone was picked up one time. CDR3 sequence reads: CASRQGSYGYTF. CDR3 sequence (DNA): TGTGCCAGCAGGCAGGGGAGCTATGGCTACACCTTC. The chain carries TRBV28 and TRBJ1-2; tentative D call: TRBD1 (6 bases). The CDR3 length is 12 residues. CDR1 and CDR2 (germline): MDHEN, SYDVKM. V lost 6 bases and J lost 4, with 9 bases in between.

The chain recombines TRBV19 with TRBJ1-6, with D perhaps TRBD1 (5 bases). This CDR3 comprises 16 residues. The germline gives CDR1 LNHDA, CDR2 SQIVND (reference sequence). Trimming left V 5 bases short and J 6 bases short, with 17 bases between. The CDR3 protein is CASSPKGGTSNSPLHF. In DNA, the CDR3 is TGTGCCAGTAGTCCCAAGGGTGGGACGTCTAATTCACCCCTCCACTTT.

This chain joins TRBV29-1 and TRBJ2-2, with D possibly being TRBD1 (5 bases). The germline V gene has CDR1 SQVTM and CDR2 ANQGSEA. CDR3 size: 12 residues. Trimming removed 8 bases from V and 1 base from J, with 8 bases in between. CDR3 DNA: TGCAGCAAGACAGAGAACACCGGGGAGCTGTTTTTT. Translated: CSKTENTGELFF.

Here the CDR3 reads CASSLDGAGNTIYF. The CDR3 nucleotides read TGCGCCAGCAGCTTGGACGGGGCTGGAAACACCATATATTTT. The rearrangement joins TRBV5-1 to TRBJ1-3; D not certain. Germline assignment: CDR1 SGHRS and CDR2 YFSETQ. The CDR3 sequence is 14 residues long. V dropped 0 bases and J dropped 2 bases, with 6 bases sitting between them.

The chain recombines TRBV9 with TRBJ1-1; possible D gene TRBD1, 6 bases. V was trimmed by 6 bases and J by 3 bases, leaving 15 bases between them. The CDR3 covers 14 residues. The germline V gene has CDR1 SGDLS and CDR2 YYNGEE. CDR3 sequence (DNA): TGTGCCAGCACCCCTCCTAGACAGGACACTGAAGCTTTCTTT. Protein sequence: CASTPPRQDTEAFF. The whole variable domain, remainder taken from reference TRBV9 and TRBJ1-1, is DSGVTQTPKHLITATGQRVTLRCSPRSGDLSVYWYQQSLDQGLQFLIQYYNGEERAKGNILERFSAQQFPDLHSELNLSSLELGDSALYFCASTPPRQDTEAFFGQGTRLTVV.

The CDR3 is CASSQTSGGGDTQYF. CDR3 coding DNA: TGTGCCAGCAGTCAAACTAGCGGGGGTGGAGATACGCAGTATTTT. This sequence joins TRBV5-4 and TRBJ2-3, with 11 bases that match TRBD2. This CDR3 spans 15 amino acids. V lost 5 bases and J lost 5; bases outside the gene matches: 7. Germline CDR1 and CDR2: SGHNT and YYREEE (reference sequence).

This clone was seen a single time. Written as DNA, the CDR3 is TGTGCCACGGCCAGGGGGCAGTCAGGTGAAAAACTGTTTTTT. This translates into CATARGQSGEKLFF. The rearrangement joins TRBV10-3 to TRBJ1-4, with 8 bases matching TRBD1. The V and J ends lost 10 bases and 7 bases, in that order; junction bases with no gene match: 11. This CDR3 contains 14 residues. The germline CDR1 and CDR2 sequences are ENHRY and SYGVKD.

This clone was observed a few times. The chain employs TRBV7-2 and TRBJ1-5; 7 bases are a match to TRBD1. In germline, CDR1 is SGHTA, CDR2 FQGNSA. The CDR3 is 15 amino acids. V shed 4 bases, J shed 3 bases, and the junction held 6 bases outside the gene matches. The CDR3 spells CASSSKGADNQPQHF. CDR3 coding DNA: TGTGCCAGCAGCTCAAAGGGGGCGGACAATCAGCCCCAGCATTTT. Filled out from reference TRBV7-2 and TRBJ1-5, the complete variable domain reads GAGVSQSPSNKVTEKGKDVELRCDPISGHTALYWYRQSLGQGLEFLIYFQGNSAPDKSGLPSDRFSAERTGGSVSTLTIQRTQQEDSAVYLCASSSKGADNQPQHFGDGTRLSIL.

The CDR3 loop is CASSLNQGPNQPQHF. As DNA, the CDR3 is TGTGCCAGCAGCCTAAACCAGGGTCCTAATCAGCCCCAGCATTTT. V usage is TRBV7-9 and J usage is TRBJ1-5; possibly TRBD1 for D (5 bases). V lost 5 bases to trimming and J lost 4 bases, with 15 bases between them. Germline V gene sequence: CDR1 SEHNR, CDR2 FQNEAQ (reference sequence). This CDR3 comprises 15 residues.